The 8 T cell receptor beta chains below all came from one sample that was sequenced in a study of control samples from healthy donors and cancer patients. Repertoires were generated with immunoSEQ multiplex PCR, while TCRdb's copy carries only in-frame clones and drops some. The data show approximately 120,000 clones, about 88% seen once. The sample comprised blood. The source is a man between 18 and 35 years old in good health.

The J gene is TRBJ1-2, the V gene TRBV18; 7 bases fit TRBD1. With 2 bases clipped from V and 12 bases from J, the junction kept 6 bases outside the gene matches. This CDR3 has 12 residues. Germline V CDR1 and CDR2: KGHSH, LQKENI. The CDR3 sequence: CASSPGDSDNTF. In DNA form, the CDR3 reads TGTGCCAGCTCACCAGGGGACAGTGATAACACCTTC.

This clone appeared a single time. This chain links TRBV5-1 with TRBJ1-1; D remains unclear. In germline, CDR1 is SGHRS, CDR2 YFSETQ. The CDR3 consists of 11 residues. Trimming stripped 4 bases from V and 2 bases from J, with 3 bases between. This CDR3 reads CASSLNTEAFF. The CDR3 region has the DNA TGCGCCAGCAGCCTCAACACTGAAGCTTTCTTT.

The rearrangement joins TRBV27 to TRBJ1-3; D is uncertain. Germline CDR1 reads MNHEY; CDR2 reads SMNVEV (reference sequence). The V end lost 2 bases, the J end lost 2 bases, and 7 bases lay between the germline ends. The CDR3 runs 14 residues. CDR3 region: CASSLRGTGNTIYF. The CDR3 DNA reads as TGTGCCAGCAGTTTACGAGGGACTGGAAACACCATATATTTT.

The chain has TRBV28 and TRBJ1-2; no clear D. The germline V gene has CDR1 MDHEN and CDR2 SYDVKM. V was pared by 2 bases and J by 6 bases, with 13 bases between. CDR3 length equals 14 residues. CDR3 protein: CASSLVGRPHGYTF. The DNA of the CDR3 is TGTGCCAGCAGTTTAGTAGGACGGCCTCATGGCTACACCTTC.

The chain recombines TRBV25-1 with TRBJ2-5; tentatively, D is TRBD2 (6 bases). The CDR3 has 17 amino acids. The germline V gene encodes CDR1 MGHDK and CDR2 SYGVNS. V dropped 4 bases and J dropped 4 bases, with 22 bases sitting between them. The CDR3 reads CASSGSHRKGGAETQYF. The CDR3, as DNA: TGTGCCAGCAGTGGGTCCCACCGAAAGGGAGGAGCAGAGACCCAGTACTTC. Full variable domain (rest looked up from reference TRBV25-1 and TRBJ2-5): EADIYQTPRYLVIGTGKKITLECSQTMGHDKMYWYQQDPGMELHLIHYSYGVNSTEKGDLSSESTVSRIRTEHFPLTLESARPSHTSQYLCASSGSHRKGGAETQYFGPGTRLLVL.

The chain is built from TRBV30 and TRBJ2-1; 10 nucleotides agree with TRBD2. Germline CDR1 is GTSNPN and CDR2 is SVGIG (reference sequence). The CDR3 has 15 residues. The V segment lost 4 bases and the J segment 8 bases; nucleotides outside the gene matches: 11. The CDR3 here is CAWKYRTSGGDEQFF. DNA for the CDR3: TGTGCCTGGAAGTACCGGACTAGCGGCGGTGATGAGCAGTTCTTC.

This sequence joins TRBV24-1 and TRBJ2-1; the match to TRBD2 covers 10 bases. The V segment lost 4 bases and the J segment 5 bases; nucleotides outside the gene matches: 7. Germline V gene data show CDR1 as KGHDR and CDR2 as SFDVKD. The CDR3 is 16 amino acids. CDR3 amino acids: CATSDPGLAGDNEQFF. The CDR3, as DNA: TGTGCCACCAGTGACCCGGGGCTAGCGGGAGACAATGAGCAGTTCTTC.

The chain links TRBV5-1 to TRBJ1-5; the D is unclear. The CDR3 consists of 14 residues. Germline values: CDR1 SGHRS, CDR2 YFSETQ. The V and J ends lost 0 bases and 5 bases respectively, with 9 bases between them. The CDR3 protein is CASSLEDGDQPQHF. The DNA for the CDR3 is TGCGCCAGCAGCTTGGAAGATGGGGATCAGCCCCAGCATTTT.